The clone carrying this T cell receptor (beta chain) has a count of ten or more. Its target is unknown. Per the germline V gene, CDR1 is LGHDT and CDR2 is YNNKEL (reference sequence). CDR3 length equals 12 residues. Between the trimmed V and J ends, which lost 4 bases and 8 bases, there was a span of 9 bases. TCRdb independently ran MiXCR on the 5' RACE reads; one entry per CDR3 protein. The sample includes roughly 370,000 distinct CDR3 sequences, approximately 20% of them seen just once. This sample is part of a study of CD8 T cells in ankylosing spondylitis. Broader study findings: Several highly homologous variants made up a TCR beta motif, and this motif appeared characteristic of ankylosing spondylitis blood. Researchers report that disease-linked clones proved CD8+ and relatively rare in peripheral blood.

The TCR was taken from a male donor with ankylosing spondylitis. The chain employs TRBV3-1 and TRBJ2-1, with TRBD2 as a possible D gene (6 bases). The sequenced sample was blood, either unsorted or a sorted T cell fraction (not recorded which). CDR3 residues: CASSPTRYEQFF. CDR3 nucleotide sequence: TGTGCCAGCAGCCCGACTAGATATGAGCAGTTCTTC.